Below, 19 T cell receptor beta chains from the same sample are listed, as sequenced in a study of T-cell reconstitution after alpha-beta-depleted transplantation in children listed by TCRdb under 2016. Explained via the paper, the treatment or condition label denotes: allogeneic hematopoietic cell transplantation with graft depleted of TCRalphabeta T cells and CD19 B cells. The library was produced with PCR. Instrument used: Illumina HiSeq 2500. To normalize quantification of the TCRbeta repertoire, the TCR libraries were built with molecular barcoding that relied on unique molecular identifiers. TCRdb passed the public sequencing reads through fastp at Q25 and MiXCR, retaining productive beta sequences. Here each entry gathers all rows of one CDR3 protein and keeps the most common genes and DNA. Recorded for this sample are about 200,000 distinct CDR3 sequences; 6.6% of them occurred a single time. Jointly, the top ten make up just over 5.5% of the sample.

The sample here was PBMCs, taken before TCRalphabeta/CD19-depleted stem cell transplant. Receptors were obtained from a boy younger than 10 with acute lymphoblastic leukemia, due to receive a stem cell transplant.

This chain connects TRBV12-3 or TRBV12-4 to TRBJ1-2, with 7 bases aligning to TRBD1. V gave up 4 bases and J gave up 7 bases; unmatched junction bases: 9. This CDR3 is 14 amino acids long. This CDR3 reads CASSYNRGGSGYTF. The CDR3 nucleotides read TGTGCCAGCAGTTATAACAGGGGAGGGTCTGGCTACACCTTC.

This clonotype appeared many times. In DNA form, the CDR3 reads TGTGCCAGCAGTTACTCGAAGGGACTAGCGAAAAATGAGCAGTTCTTC. It yields the protein CASSYSKGLAKNEQFF. The chain is built from TRBV6-5 and TRBJ2-1, with 10 bases fitting TRBD2. V lost 0 bases and J lost 7; bases outside the gene matches: 6. The germline gives CDR1 MNHEY, CDR2 SVGAGI. The CDR3 is made up of 16 amino acids.

This clonotype has at least ten counts. V is TRBV27 and J is TRBJ2-3, with D uncertain. Germline CDR1 and CDR2: MNHEY and SMNVEV (reference sequence). The CDR3 is made up of 12 amino acids. V was clipped by 4 bases and J by 1 base, with 3 bases between them. CDR3 protein: CASSWGTDTQYF. The CDR3 DNA sequence: TGTGCCAGCAGTTGGGGCACAGATACGCAGTATTTT.

In its sample, this clonotype was seen many times. The chain recombines TRBV5-1 with TRBJ2-7; a weak D match, TRBD2 (6 bases). Germline loops: CDR1 SGHRS, CDR2 YFSETQ. The germline V and J ends were trimmed by 0 bases and 3 bases, with 10 bases remaining between them. The CDR3 is 14 residues long. The CDR3 is CASSLAGDGYEQYF. The CDR3 region has the DNA TGCGCCAGCAGCTTGGCGGGAGACGGCTACGAGCAGTACTTC.

J is TRBJ1-5 and V is TRBV20-1; possibly TRBD1 for D (6 bases). This CDR3 has 16 residues. Germline CDR1 DFQATT, CDR2 SNEGSKA (reference sequence). V lost 1 base and J 6 bases, leaving 19 bases between the germline ends. This chain's CDR3 is CSARGVAGRGSQPQHF. The CDR3 DNA sequence: TGCAGTGCTAGAGGGGTGGCAGGAAGGGGGTCTCAGCCCCAGCATTTT.

This clonotype was detected ten times or more. The chain recombines TRBV25-1 with TRBJ1-5, with D possibly being TRBD1 (5 bases). Germline loops: CDR1 MGHDK, CDR2 SYGVNS. This CDR3 spans 14 amino acids. V lost 8 bases, J lost 0 bases, and 11 bases lay in between. The CDR3 DNA is TGTGCCAGCGGGGCAGGCTATAGCAATCAGCCCCAGCATTTT. Its protein product is CASGAGYSNQPQHF.

The chain employs TRBV4-2 and TRBJ2-7; tentative D call: TRBD2 (6 bases). The V gene lost 1 base and the J gene lost 0 bases, with 13 bases spanning the gap. The CDR3 covers 16 residues. Per the germline V gene, CDR1 is LGHNA and CDR2 is YNFKEQ. CDR3 loop: CASSQVGPAGSYEQYF. The CDR3 nucleotides are TGTGCCAGCAGCCAAGTTGGCCCAGCGGGCTCCTACGAGCAGTACTTC.

This clonotype came up many times. The rearrangement joins TRBV7-6 to TRBJ2-2; D ambiguous. Trimming took 2 bases from V and 1 from J, leaving 5 bases between them. Germline V gives CDR1 SGHVS, CDR2 FNYEAQ. The CDR3 loop spans 14 amino acids. CDR3 coding DNA: TGTGCCAGCAGCTTATACGAGAACACCGGGGAGCTGTTTTTT. Encoded protein: CASSLYENTGELFF.

This clonotype has a count of ten or more. J is TRBJ2-1 and V is TRBV24-1; unclear D gene. CDR1 is KGHDR, CDR2 SFDVKD, per germline. The CDR3 spans 13 residues. V dropped 3 bases and J dropped 7 bases, with 9 bases sitting between them. DNA for the CDR3: TGTGCCACCAGTGATGGGGTTGGGAATGAGCAGTTCTTC. It codes for CATSDGVGNEQFF.

There are a few counts of this clonotype. CDR3 in amino acids: CASKSLATDTQYF. The CDR3 DNA sequence: TGTGCCAGCAAAAGCCTGGCCACAGATACGCAGTATTTT. The genes are TRBV28 and TRBJ2-3; D uncertain. The V end was cut by 7 bases, the J end by 2 bases, with 10 bases between. The CDR3 runs 13 residues. Germline CDR1 reads MDHEN; CDR2 reads SYDVKM.

The table lists this clonotype with a few counts. The chain couples TRBV6-5 to TRBJ2-2; D not resolved. The CDR3 is made up of 17 amino acids. Germline loops: CDR1 MNHEY, CDR2 SVGAGI. The ends were cut back, 4 bases at V and 7 bases at J, with 22 bases in the middle. CDR3 amino acids: CASSFDSHGVQLGELFF. The CDR3, as DNA: TGTGCCAGCAGTTTCGACTCTCATGGGGTTCAACTCGGGGAGCTGTTTTTT.

This clonotype has just a few counts. V gene TRBV5-5 combines with J gene TRBJ2-7; D remains ambiguous. Germline V gene lookup returns CDR1 SGHKS and CDR2 YYEKEE (reference sequence). The CDR3 extends over 16 amino acids. V was pared by 4 bases and J by 2 bases, with 19 bases between. The CDR3 nucleotides are TGTGCCAGCAGCAGAGCCGGGTTCTCAAGTCCCTACGAGCAGTACTTC. The encoded protein is CASSRAGFSSPYEQYF.

This clonotype has a handful of counts. CDR3 sequence (DNA): TGTGCCAGCAGCTTACAAGGGGCCCCGAACAATGAGCAGTTCTTC. Residues: CASSLQGAPNNEQFF. The chain carries TRBV7-8 and TRBJ2-1; D might be TRBD1 (5 bases). From germline, CDR1 is SGHVS and CDR2 FQNEAQ. Trimming removed 2 bases at V and 5 bases at J, with 13 bases between. The CDR3 length is 15 residues.

The chain recombines TRBV7-2 with TRBJ2-7, with D unclear. Looked up from germline, CDR1 is SGHTA and CDR2 is FQGNSA. CDR3 length: 15 residues. Trimming stripped 0 bases from V and 5 bases from J, with 14 bases between. CDR3 DNA sequence: TGTGCCAGCAGCTTAGCGTACCAGACGCTCGACGAGCAGTACTTC. The encoded protein is CASSLAYQTLDEQYF.

This clonotype has a count of ten or more. The chain is built from TRBV5-1 and TRBJ2-1; D unclear. Germline V gene sequence: CDR1 SGHRS, CDR2 YFSETQ. The CDR3 length is 14 residues. V was pared by 3 bases and J by 4 bases, with 11 bases between. CDR3 sequence reads: CASSSPAIYNEQFF. CDR3 DNA sequence: TGCGCCAGCAGCTCCCCTGCCATATACAATGAGCAGTTCTTC.

This clonotype occurred many times. The chain couples TRBV10-2 to TRBJ2-3, with TRBD1 matching 9 bases. Germline V gene data show CDR1 as WSHSY and CDR2 as SAAADI. The CDR3 has 15 residues. J gave up 5 bases and V 0 bases, and 3 bases lay outside the gene matches. The CDR3 here is CASSESGTGIDTQYF. DNA for the CDR3: TGCGCCAGCAGTGAGTCCGGGACAGGGATAGATACGCAGTATTTT.

This clonotype has ten or more counts. The V and J genes are TRBV29-1 and TRBJ2-7; D might be TRBD2 (6 bases). The CDR3 loop spans 12 amino acids. CDR1 and CDR2 from the germline V gene are SQVTM and ANQGSEA. Trimming stripped 5 bases from V and 6 bases from J, with 14 bases between. The CDR3 DNA reads as TGCAGCGTTCGCCCCGGCGGGGTCGAGCAGTACTTC. It encodes CSVRPGGVEQYF.

This clonotype showed up many times. This rearrangement joins TRBV20-1 to TRBJ2-1; weak D call: TRBD2 (5 bases). This CDR3 spans 14 amino acids. V gave up 4 bases and J gave up 5 bases, with 15 bases separating them. Looked up from germline, CDR1 is DFQATT and CDR2 is SNEGSKA (reference sequence). The CDR3 protein is CSATSPLIDNEQFF. The CDR3 nucleotides read TGCAGTGCTACTAGCCCCCTAATCGACAATGAGCAGTTCTTC.

This clonotype was seen repeatedly, ten times or more. The rearrangement joins TRBV28 to TRBJ2-7, with 7 bases identical to TRBD2. From germline, CDR1 is MDHEN and CDR2 SYDVKM. The J segment lost 4 bases and the V segment lost 6 bases, leaving 9 bases of the junction unmatched. The CDR3 runs to 14 residues. The CDR3 region is CASSGGGSEYEQYF. The CDR3 DNA is TGTGCCAGCAGCGGGGGAGGGTCGGAATACGAGCAGTACTTC.